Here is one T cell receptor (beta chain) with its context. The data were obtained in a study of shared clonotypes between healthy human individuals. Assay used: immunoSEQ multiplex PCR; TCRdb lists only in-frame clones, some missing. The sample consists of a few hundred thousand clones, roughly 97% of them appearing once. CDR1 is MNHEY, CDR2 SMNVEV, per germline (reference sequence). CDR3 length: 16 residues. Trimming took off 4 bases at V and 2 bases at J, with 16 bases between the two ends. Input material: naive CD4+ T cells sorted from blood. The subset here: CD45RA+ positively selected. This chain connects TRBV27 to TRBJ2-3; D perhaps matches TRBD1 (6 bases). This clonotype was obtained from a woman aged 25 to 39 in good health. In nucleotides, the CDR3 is TGTGCCAGCAGTTCGTCGAAGGGGGTAGTCACAGATACGCAGTATTTT. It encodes CASSSSKGVVTDTQYF.